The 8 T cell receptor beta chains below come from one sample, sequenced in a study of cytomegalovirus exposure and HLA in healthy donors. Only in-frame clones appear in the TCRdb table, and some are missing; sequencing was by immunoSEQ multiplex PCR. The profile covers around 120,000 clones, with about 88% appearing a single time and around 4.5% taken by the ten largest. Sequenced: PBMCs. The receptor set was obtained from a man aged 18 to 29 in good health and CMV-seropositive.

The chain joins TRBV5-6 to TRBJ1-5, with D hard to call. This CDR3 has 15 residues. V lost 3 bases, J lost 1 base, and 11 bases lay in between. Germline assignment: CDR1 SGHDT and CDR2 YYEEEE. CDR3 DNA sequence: TGTGCCAGCAGCTCCGGGGTAGGGAGCAATCAGCCCCAGCATTTT. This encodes CASSSGVGSNQPQHF.

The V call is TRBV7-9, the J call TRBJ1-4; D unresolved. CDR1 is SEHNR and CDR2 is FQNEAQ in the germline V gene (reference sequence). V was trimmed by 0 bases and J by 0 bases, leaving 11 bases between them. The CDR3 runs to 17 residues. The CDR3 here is CASSLASLRTTNEKLFF. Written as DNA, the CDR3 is TGTGCCAGCAGCTTAGCTTCCCTAAGAACAACTAATGAAAAACTGTTTTTT.

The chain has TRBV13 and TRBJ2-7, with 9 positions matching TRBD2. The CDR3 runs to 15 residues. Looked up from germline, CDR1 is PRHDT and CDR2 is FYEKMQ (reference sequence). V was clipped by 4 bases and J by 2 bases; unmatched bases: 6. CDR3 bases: TGTGCCAGCAGCTACGCGGGGGGGATGCCCTACGAGCAGTACTTC. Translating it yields CASSYAGGMPYEQYF.

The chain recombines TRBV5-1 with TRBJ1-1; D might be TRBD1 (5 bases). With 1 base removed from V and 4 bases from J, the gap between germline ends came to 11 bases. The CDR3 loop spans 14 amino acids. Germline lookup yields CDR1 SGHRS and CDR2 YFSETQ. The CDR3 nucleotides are TGCGCCAGCAGCTTGCTAGGGGCCGTCACTGAAGCTTTCTTT. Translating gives CASSLLGAVTEAFF.

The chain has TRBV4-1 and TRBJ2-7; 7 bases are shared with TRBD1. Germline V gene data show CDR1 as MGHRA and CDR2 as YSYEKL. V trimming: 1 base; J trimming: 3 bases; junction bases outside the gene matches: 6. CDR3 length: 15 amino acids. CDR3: CASSQGQGAFYEQYF. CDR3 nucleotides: TGCGCCAGCAGCCAAGGACAGGGAGCTTTCTACGAGCAGTACTTC.

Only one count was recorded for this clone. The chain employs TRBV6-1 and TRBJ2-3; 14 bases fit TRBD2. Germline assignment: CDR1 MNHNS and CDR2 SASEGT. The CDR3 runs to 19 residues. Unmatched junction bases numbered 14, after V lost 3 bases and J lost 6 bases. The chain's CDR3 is CASSDGTSGGGGVLDTQYF. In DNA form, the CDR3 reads TGTGCCAGCAGTGATGGGACTAGCGGGGGCGGCGGCGTTCTGGATACGCAGTATTTT.

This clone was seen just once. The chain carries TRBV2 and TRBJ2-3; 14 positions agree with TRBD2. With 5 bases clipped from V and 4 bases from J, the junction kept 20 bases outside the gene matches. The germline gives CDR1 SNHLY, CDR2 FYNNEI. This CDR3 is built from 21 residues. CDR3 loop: CASSSYPLTSGGATFSDTQYF. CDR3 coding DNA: TGTGCCAGCAGTTCCTACCCTTTGACTAGCGGGGGGGCCACCTTCTCAGATACGCAGTATTTT.

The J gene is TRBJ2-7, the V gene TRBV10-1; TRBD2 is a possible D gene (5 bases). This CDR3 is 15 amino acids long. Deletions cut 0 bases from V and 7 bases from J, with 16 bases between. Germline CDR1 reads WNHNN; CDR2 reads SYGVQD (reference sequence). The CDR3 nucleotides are TGCGCCAGCAGTGAGTCGAGGGCCGGTTCCTCTGAGCAGTACTTC. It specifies CASSESRAGSSEQYF.